The TCR beta chain under discussion was sequenced for a study of beta chain features in type 1 diabetes. The overall study: No age, gender or cell yield differences were seen between patients and healthy donors.

Worth noting for this clone: Its antigen remains unknown. The identical CDR3 is also encoded by other nucleotide sequences in the sample.

Expressed TCRB transcripts were sequenced after all isolated RNA was converted to cDNA. The protocol was immunoSEQ multiplex PCR, while the TCRdb copy is restricted to in-frame clones and leaves out a portion. The top ten hold over 0.8% of the sample, which has around 300,000 clones, approximately 8% seen once. Broader study findings: Across all four CD4+ subsets, people with type 1 diabetes showed modestly shorter TCRB CDR3s.

The CDR3 covers 13 residues. Germline V lookup: CDR1 KGHSH, CDR2 LQKENI. V was pared by 2 bases and J by 3 bases, with 7 bases between. The chain recombines TRBV18 with TRBJ1-2, with a tentative D call TRBD1 (5 bases). The clonotype comes from a woman under 30 in good health. Sequencing input: central memory CD4+ T cells from blood. The CDR3 loop is CASSPDRDYGYTF. Here the CDR3 DNA reads TGTGCCAGCTCACCAGACAGAGACTATGGCTACACCTTC.